The next 32 T cell receptor beta chains were all read from a single sample in a study of cytomegalovirus exposure and HLA in healthy donors. Both 60 Vbeta primers and 13 Jbeta primers went into the PCR. Using immunoSEQ multiplex PCR, the repertoire was profiled, and TCRdb retains in-frame clones only, with some absent. Of around 210,000 clones in the sample, more than 75% were seen once. The specimen was PBMCs. Every receptor here comes from a girl between 2 and 10 years old in good health and CMV-seronegative.

This clone appeared a single time. Germline and junction disagree at one end, which may indicate a read error. Other nucleotide sequences from this sample produce the same CDR3. J is TRBJ1-3 and V is TRBV5-1, with 8 positions matching TRBD1. Germline V gives CDR1 SGHRS, CDR2 YFSETQ. The CDR3 is made up of 15 amino acids. CDR3 in DNA: TGCGCCAGCAGTTTGGACAGGGTCTCTGGAAACACCATATATTTT. This translates into CASSLDRVSGNTIYF.

The chain links TRBV10-3 to TRBJ1-1, with D possibly being TRBD1 (5 bases). Trimming pared 7 bases from V and 0 bases from J, leaving 12 bases between. This CDR3 region has 14 residues. CDR1 is ENHRY, CDR2 SYGVKD, per germline. CDR3 DNA sequence: TGTGCCATCAAAAACCAGGGCTTGAACACTGAAGCTTTCTTT. Its protein is CAIKNQGLNTEAFF.

There are a few counts of this clone. V and J are TRBV5-1 and TRBJ2-7, with TRBD1 matching 7 bases. Trimming took 4 bases from V and 3 from J; bases not matched to a gene: 7. Germline assignment: CDR1 SGHRS and CDR2 YFSETQ. The CDR3 contains 14 residues. DNA of the CDR3: TGCGCCAGCAGCGACGGGACAGCCCACTACGAGCAGTACTTC. Protein: CASSDGTAHYEQYF.

Comment on this clone: A read error may produce the germline difference seen at one junction end. The chain is built from TRBV11-1 and TRBJ2-5; D is uncertain. In germline, CDR1 is SGHAT, CDR2 FQDESV (reference sequence). The CDR3 has 13 amino acids. The chain's CDR3 is CASSSDRLEPQYF. CDR3 sequence (DNA): TGTGCCAGCAGCAGTGACCGCCTAGAGCCCCAGTACTTC.

The chain joins TRBV2 to TRBJ2-1; D perhaps matches TRBD2 (7 bases). This CDR3 is 15 amino acids long. Germline V gene sequence: CDR1 SNHLY, CDR2 FYNNEI. Trimming removed 7 bases from V and 2 bases from J, with 15 bases in between. The CDR3 is CASTVGGATYNEQFF. The CDR3 bases are TGTGCCAGCACCGTGGGGGGGGCGACCTACAATGAGCAGTTCTTC.

The V gene is TRBV18, the J gene TRBJ1-2; D may be TRBD1 (5 bases). The ends were cut back, 3 bases at V and 7 bases at J, with 12 bases in the middle. This CDR3 contains 13 residues. Looked up from germline, CDR1 is KGHSH and CDR2 is LQKENI. The CDR3 sequence is CASSPGQGRGYTF. Here the CDR3 DNA reads TGTGCCAGCTCACCGGGGCAGGGCCGTGGCTACACCTTC. The entire variable domain, with the rest obtained from reference TRBV18 and TRBJ1-2, is as follows: NAGVMQNPRHLVRRRGQEARLRCSPMKGHSHVYWYRQLPEEGLKFMVYLQKENIIDESGMPKERFSAEFPKEGPSILRIQQVVRGDSAAYFCASSPGQGRGYTFGSGTRLTVV.

The chain carries TRBV2 and TRBJ1-5; TRBD1 agrees at 10 bases. CDR1 is SNHLY, CDR2 FYNNEI, per germline. This CDR3 spans 16 amino acids. The J segment lost 1 base and the V segment lost 6 bases, leaving 6 bases of the junction unmatched. CDR3 sequence: CASRETGGVSNQPQHF. As DNA, the CDR3 is TGTGCCAGCAGGGAGACAGGGGGCGTGAGCAATCAGCCCCAGCATTTT. Filled out from reference TRBV2 and TRBJ1-5, the complete variable domain reads EPEVTQTPSHQVTQMGQEVILRCVPISNHLYFYWYRQILGQKVEFLVSFYNNEISEKSEIFDDQFSVERPDGSNFTLKIRSTKLEDSAMYFCASRETGGVSNQPQHFGDGTRLSIL.

The chain is built from TRBV6-5 and TRBJ2-3; TRBD1 agrees at 8 bases. The length of the CDR3 is 15 residues. J lost 3 bases, V lost 6 bases, and 8 bases had no gene match. Looked up from germline, CDR1 is MNHEY and CDR2 is SVGAGI. The CDR3 nucleotides read TGTGCCAGCAGAAAGACAGGGGCTAGAACAGATACGCAGTATTTT. It is translated as CASRKTGARTDTQYF.

The chain uses TRBV5-7 and TRBJ2-7; 7 positions agree with TRBD2. TRBV5-7 belongs to the ORF category, with a function that is uncertain. This CDR3 spans 12 amino acids. V gave up 5 bases and J gave up 6 bases; unmatched junction bases: 5. CDR3 bases: TGTGCCAGCAGAAGAACTAGCGTCGAGCAGTACTTC. Encoded protein: CASRRTSVEQYF.

This clone was detected a few times. V gene TRBV6-6 combines with J gene TRBJ1-3; 9 bases fit TRBD1. The CDR3 length is 16 residues. Germline lookup yields CDR1 MNHNY and CDR2 SVGAGI (reference sequence). Losses at the gene ends were 2 bases for V and 3 bases for J; bases not matched to a gene: 5. In DNA, the CDR3 is TGTGCCAGCAGTTACGGATGGACAGGGGATGGAAACACCATATATTTT. This gives the protein CASSYGWTGDGNTIYF.

The chain recombines TRBV2 with TRBJ1-4; TRBD1 aligns across 10 bases. The J segment lost 2 bases and the V segment lost 4 bases, leaving 1 base of the junction unmatched. The CDR3 spans 15 residues. Germline values: CDR1 SNHLY, CDR2 FYNNEI. The CDR3 here is CASSGQGATNEKLFF. The CDR3 region has the DNA TGTGCCAGCAGTGGACAGGGGGCGACTAATGAAAAACTGTTTTTT.

The chain carries TRBV27 and TRBJ1-6, with D tentatively TRBD1 (5 bases). CDR3 length equals 16 residues. Trimming took off 2 bases at V and 8 bases at J, with 16 bases between the two ends. CDR1 and CDR2 (germline): MNHEY, SMNVEV (reference sequence). CDR3 residues: CASSLEWTSRYSPLHF. Written as DNA, the CDR3 is TGTGCCAGCAGTTTAGAATGGACATCCCGTTATTCACCCCTCCACTTT.

About this clone itself: The same CDR3 also results from other DNA sequences found in this sample. The chain carries TRBV5-1 and TRBJ1-1; tentatively, D is TRBD1 (6 bases). The germline gives CDR1 SGHRS, CDR2 YFSETQ. The V and J ends lost 2 bases and 1 base respectively, with 9 bases between them. The CDR3 spans 14 residues. The CDR3 loop reads CASSLLQGNTEAFF. In DNA form, the CDR3 reads TGCGCCAGCAGCTTATTACAGGGGAACACTGAAGCTTTCTTT.

The sample holds a few counts of this clone. The chain combines TRBV6-6 with TRBJ1-2; 9 bases align to TRBD1. From germline, CDR1 is MNHNY and CDR2 SVGAGI (reference sequence). CDR3 size: 14 residues. The ends lost 5 bases at V and 4 bases at J; junction bases unmatched: 5. The CDR3 spells CASSAGTGTYGYTF. In nucleotides, the CDR3 is TGTGCCAGCAGTGCCGGGACAGGGACCTATGGCTACACCTTC.

The genes are TRBV9 and TRBJ2-2; TRBD1 matches 7 bases. The CDR3 is 17 residues long. In germline, CDR1 is SGDLS, CDR2 YYNGEE. The J segment lost 2 bases and the V segment lost 4 bases, leaving 11 bases of the junction unmatched. The CDR3, as DNA: TGTGCCAGCAGCCCCCGGGACAGAAAACTAAACACCGGGGAGCTGTTTTTT. This translates into CASSPRDRKLNTGELFF.

This chain connects TRBV5-1 to TRBJ2-1; tentatively, D is TRBD1 (5 bases). This CDR3 contains 15 residues. V was pared by 0 bases and J by 7 bases, with 14 bases between. CDR1 is SGHRS and CDR2 is YFSETQ in the germline V gene. Here the CDR3 reads CASSLVLVTANEQFF. CDR3 DNA: TGCGCCAGCAGCTTGGTCCTAGTGACAGCTAATGAGCAGTTCTTC.

The table lists this clone with a count of one. This chain uses TRBV5-6 with TRBJ2-7; 9 bases match TRBD2. The trim removed 3 bases at V and 0 bases at J, leaving 10 bases unmatched. Germline CDR1 SGHDT, CDR2 YYEEEE. CDR3 size: 17 residues. CDR3 bases: TGTGCCAGCAGCTCAGTGACTAGCGGATGGAGCTCCTACGAGCAGTACTTC. Protein sequence: CASSSVTSGWSSYEQYF.

The V and J genes are TRBV25-1 and TRBJ2-5; D may be TRBD1 (6 bases). The J call may be in error: the DNA end matches TRBJ2-7 better. The CDR3 length is 10 residues. The germline CDR1 and CDR2 sequences are MGHDK and SYGVNS. The CDR3 region is CADRSYEQYF. Here the CDR3 DNA reads TGTGCCGACAGGTCCTACGAGCAGTACTTC.

This sequence joins TRBV6-1 and TRBJ1-2; the D is unclear. The germline gives CDR1 MNHNS, CDR2 SASEGT. CDR3 length: 13 residues. Deletions cut 10 bases from V and 7 bases from J, with 19 bases between. The chain's CDR3 is CAINQAGERGYTF. DNA of the CDR3: TGTGCCATCAACCAGGCTGGGGAGCGTGGCTACACCTTC.

This clone came up once. The chain uses TRBV29-1 and TRBJ2-5; D perhaps matches TRBD1 (6 bases). This CDR3 spans 13 amino acids. The germline CDR1 and CDR2 sequences are SQVTM and ANQGSEA. With 4 bases removed from V and 4 bases from J, the gap between germline ends came to 13 bases. The CDR3: CSVGTDWGETQYF. The CDR3, as DNA: TGCAGCGTTGGGACAGACTGGGGAGAGACCCAGTACTTC. Based on the CDR3 plus reference TRBV29-1 and TRBJ2-5, the full variable domain is SAVISQKPSRDICQRGTSLTIQCQVDSQVTMMFWYRQQPGQSLTLIATANQGSEATYESGFVIDKFPISRPNLTFSTLTVSNMSPEDSSIYLCSVGTDWGETQYFGPGTRLLVL.

The chain joins TRBV10-1 to TRBJ1-5; D is uncertain. The CDR3 sequence is 15 residues long. The germline V gene has CDR1 WNHNN and CDR2 SYGVQD (reference sequence). Trimming pared 0 bases from V and 4 bases from J, leaving 10 bases between. This CDR3 reads CASSESAGGNQPQHF. In nucleotides, the CDR3 is TGCGCCAGCAGTGAGTCGGCCGGAGGAAATCAGCCCCAGCATTTT.

The CDR3 region has the DNA TGTGCTAGTGGTACCGGGGGCTACAATGAGCAGTTCTTC. Amino acids: CASGTGGYNEQFF. The gene calls are TRBV12-5 and TRBJ2-1, with D maybe TRBD2 (6 bases). The germline V gene encodes CDR1 LGHNT and CDR2 FRNRAP. This CDR3 region has 13 residues. V was shortened by 5 bases and J by 3 bases, with 8 bases between the two germline ends.

The V gene is TRBV10-1, the J gene TRBJ2-3; 7 bases agree with TRBD1. The CDR3 sequence is 13 residues long. Germline V gene lookup returns CDR1 WNHNN and CDR2 SYGVQD (reference sequence). The V and J ends lost 4 bases and 6 bases, in that order; junction bases with no gene match: 4. CDR3 region: CASSARQGDTQYF. CDR3 bases: TGCGCCAGCAGTGCCCGACAGGGTGATACGCAGTATTTT.

The count of this clone is one. The chain has TRBV6-5 and TRBJ2-3, with 10 bases fitting TRBD1. The CDR3 contains 15 residues. CDR1 is MNHEY and CDR2 is SVGAGI in the germline V gene. Losses at the gene ends were 2 bases for V and 2 bases for J; bases not matched to a gene: 1. Here the CDR3 reads CASSYDRGPTDTQYF. The CDR3 DNA is TGTGCCAGCAGTTACGACAGGGGGCCCACAGATACGCAGTATTTT.

The rearrangement joins TRBV6-5 to TRBJ1-1; TRBD1 is a possible D gene (5 bases). The V and J ends lost 8 bases and 4 bases respectively, with 20 bases between them. This CDR3 comprises 15 residues. Germline loops: CDR1 MNHEY, CDR2 SVGAGI. CDR3 sequence: CASALHRRATTEAFF. For the CDR3, the DNA is TGTGCCAGCGCCCTTCATCGCAGGGCGACCACTGAAGCTTTCTTT.

The V call is TRBV7-4, the J call TRBJ2-7; D possibly corresponds to TRBD2 (5 bases). This CDR3 has 11 amino acids. The germline V gene has CDR1 SGHVT and CDR2 SQSDAQ. Trimming took off 3 bases at V and 6 bases at J, with 6 bases between the two ends. CDR3 coding DNA: TGTGCCAGCAGCTTTGAGGGCGAGCAGTACTTC. Amino acids: CASSFEGEQYF.

The V call is TRBV19, the J call TRBJ2-3; weak D call: TRBD2 (6 bases). The V end lost 4 bases, the J end lost 6 bases, and 8 bases lay between the germline ends. Germline V gene sequence: CDR1 LNHDA, CDR2 SQIVND (reference sequence). The length of the CDR3 is 12 residues. The DNA of the CDR3 is TGTGCCAGTAGTACCGCGGGGGATACGCAGTATTTT. It codes for CASSTAGDTQYF.

This chain joins TRBV7-8 and TRBJ1-2; 7 bases agree with TRBD1. Germline lookup yields CDR1 SGHVS and CDR2 FQNEAQ. This CDR3 has 15 residues. With V trimmed by 2 bases and J by 7 bases, 10 bases remained unmatched. This CDR3 reads CASSLSTGAGGGYTF. The DNA for the CDR3 is TGTGCCAGCAGCTTAAGTACGGGGGCAGGGGGTGGCTACACCTTC.

CDR3 amino acids: CASSFSNQETQYF. In DNA, the CDR3 is TGTGCCAGCAGCTTTAGTAACCAAGAGACCCAGTACTTC. The V call is TRBV5-4, the J call TRBJ2-5; D is uncertain. The CDR3 sequence is 13 residues long. Germline loops: CDR1 SGHNT, CDR2 YYREEE (reference sequence). V lost 2 bases, J lost 0 bases, and 5 bases lay in between.

The genes are TRBV6-6 and TRBJ2-1, with 11 bases matching TRBD2. V dropped 5 bases and J dropped 7; count of bases not matched to a gene: 10. This CDR3 contains 16 residues. CDR1 MNHNY and CDR2 SVGAGI come from the germline V gene (reference sequence). CDR3 coding DNA: TGTGCCAGCAGTACCGTAGCGGGAGGGTACGTAAATGAGCAGTTCTTC. Translation gives CASSTVAGGYVNEQFF.

This clone was detected a few times. The J gene is TRBJ2-7, the V gene TRBV2; 14 bases map to TRBD2. The CDR3 loop spans 16 amino acids. The V and J ends lost 2 bases and 6 bases, in that order; junction bases with no gene match: 6. Germline CDR1 and CDR2: SNHLY and FYNNEI. CDR3 nucleotides: TGTGCCAGCAGTGAAACGCGGACTAGCGGGAGGTTCGAGCAGTACTTC. This translates into CASSETRTSGRFEQYF.

The chain employs TRBV6-1 and TRBJ1-2; D is unresolved. There are 15 residues in the CDR3. Germline V gene lookup returns CDR1 MNHNS and CDR2 SASEGT. Trimming left V 1 base short and J 0 bases short, with 9 bases between. The CDR3 DNA is TGTGCCAGCAGTGAAGGACGGACTCCTAACTATGGCTACACCTTC. It encodes CASSEGRTPNYGYTF.